The 10 T cell receptor beta chains below all came from one sample that was sequenced in a study of control samples from healthy donors and cancer patients. Repertoires were generated with immunoSEQ multiplex PCR, while TCRdb's copy carries only in-frame clones and drops some. The sample lists 85,000 to 95,000 clones; about 85% were seen once. The sample was blood. The origin of the receptors is a woman aged 70-85 years in good health.

The chain joins TRBV5-4 to TRBJ2-1, with TRBD2 matching 9 bases. V was pared by 7 bases and J by 6 bases, with 11 bases of the junction left unmatched. Germline CDR1 SGHNT, CDR2 YYREEE (reference sequence). This CDR3 spans 15 amino acids. CDR3 amino acids: CASRTLAGNGNEQFF. In DNA form, the CDR3 reads TGTGCCAGCCGCACCCTAGCGGGGAACGGCAATGAGCAGTTCTTC. Based on the CDR3 plus reference TRBV5-4 and TRBJ2-1, the full variable domain is ETGVTQSPTHLIKTRGQQVTLRCSSQSGHNTVSWYQQALGQGPQFIFQYYREEENGRGNFPPRFSGLQFPNYSSELNVNALELDDSALYLCASRTLAGNGNEQFFGPGTRLTVL.

This chain joins TRBV6-2 or TRBV6-3 and TRBJ1-2; 8 bases align to TRBD1. The CDR3 spans 15 residues. Germline-derived CDR1 and CDR2 are MNHEY and SVGEGT. J lost 0 bases, V lost 5 bases, and 5 bases had no gene match. CDR3: CASSLRGQPNYGYTF. The CDR3, as DNA: TGTGCCAGCAGTCTCAGGGGGCAGCCTAACTATGGCTACACCTTC.

This chain uses TRBV5-1 with TRBJ2-1; 15 positions agree with TRBD2. Germline V gene sequence: CDR1 SGHRS, CDR2 YFSETQ. The CDR3 totals 17 residues. V was clipped by 3 bases and J by 8 bases; unmatched bases: 9. DNA for the CDR3: TGCGCCAGCAGCTCCGGACTAGCGGGAGGGAGAATGGATGAGCAGTTCTTC. Residues: CASSSGLAGGRMDEQFF.

The chain is built from TRBV9 and TRBJ1-3; maybe TRBD1 (5 bases). CDR3 length equals 16 residues. Trimming removed 4 bases from V and 8 bases from J, with 22 bases in between. The germline CDR1 and CDR2 sequences are SGDLS and YYNGEE. CDR3 DNA: TGTGCCAGCAGCCCCATACTGACAGTTAGGGGAGACACCATATATTTT. It encodes CASSPILTVRGDTIYF.

The J gene is TRBJ1-1, the V gene TRBV5-1; weak D call: TRBD1 (6 bases). The CDR3 extends over 14 amino acids. Trimming removed 4 bases from V and 2 bases from J, with 12 bases in between. Per germline, CDR1 SGHRS and CDR2 YFSETQ. The CDR3 region has the DNA TGCGCCAGCAGCCTTCGGACAGATAACACTGAAGCTTTCTTT. As protein: CASSLRTDNTEAFF.

The V gene is TRBV2, the J gene TRBJ1-2; tentatively, D is TRBD1 (5 bases). This CDR3 region has 15 residues. Germline CDR1 SNHLY, CDR2 FYNNEI. Trimming removed 7 bases from V and 4 bases from J, with 19 bases in between. DNA of the CDR3: TGTGCCAGCACTATAGGGCAGGGAGGCCCCTATGGCTACACCTTC. Translated, it gives CASTIGQGGPYGYTF.

The chain has TRBV6-4 and TRBJ2-2, with D possibly matching TRBD1 (5 bases). Germline lookup yields CDR1 MRHNA and CDR2 SNTAGT. Trimming took 6 bases from V and 5 from J, leaving 19 bases between them. The CDR3 contains 16 residues. The CDR3 protein is CASRGPWGITTGELFF. The DNA of the CDR3 is TGTGCCAGCAGGGGGCCCTGGGGAATAACTACCGGGGAGCTGTTTTTT.

V and J are TRBV11-1 and TRBJ1-4; D gene uncertain. CDR3 size: 14 residues. Per germline, CDR1 SGHAT and CDR2 FQDESV (reference sequence). With 5 bases removed from V and 5 bases from J, the gap between germline ends came to 12 bases. The CDR3 loop is CASSPTVGNEKLFF. CDR3 bases: TGTGCCAGCAGCCCGACCGTGGGAAATGAAAAACTGTTTTTT.

The rearrangement joins TRBV9 to TRBJ2-2; 7 bases line up with TRBD1. The length of the CDR3 is 15 residues. Trimming removed 0 bases from V and 4 bases from J; junction bases left unmatched: 3. Looked up from germline, CDR1 is SGDLS and CDR2 is YYNGEE. The CDR3 here is CASSVDPGGTGELFF. DNA for the CDR3: TGTGCCAGCAGCGTAGACCCAGGGGGCACCGGGGAGCTGTTTTTT.

The chain uses TRBV5-5 and TRBJ1-1; 7 positions agree with TRBD1. Germline-derived CDR1 and CDR2 are SGHKS and YYEKEE (reference sequence). This CDR3 comprises 16 residues. Germline trimming cut 2 bases from V and 7 bases from J; bases unmatched to any gene: 14. The CDR3 loop reads CASSFFGSSGGSEAFF. Written as DNA, the CDR3 is TGTGCCAGCAGCTTCTTCGGCAGTTCAGGGGGTAGTGAAGCTTTCTTT.